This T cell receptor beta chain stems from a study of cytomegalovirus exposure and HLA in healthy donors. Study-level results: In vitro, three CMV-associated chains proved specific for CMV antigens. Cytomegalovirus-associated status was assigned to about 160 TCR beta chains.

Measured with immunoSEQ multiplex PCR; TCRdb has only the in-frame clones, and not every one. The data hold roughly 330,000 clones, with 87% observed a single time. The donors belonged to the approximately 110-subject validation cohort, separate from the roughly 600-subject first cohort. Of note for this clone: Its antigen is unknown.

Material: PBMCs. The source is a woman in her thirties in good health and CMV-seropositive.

CDR3: CASSSQGQGLNTEAFF. In DNA, the CDR3 is TGCGCCAGCAGCTCACAGGGACAGGGATTGAACACTGAAGCTTTCTTT. V is TRBV5-1 and J is TRBJ1-1; the match to TRBD1 covers 9 bases. The CDR3 has 16 residues. Germline CDR1 reads SGHRS; CDR2 reads YFSETQ. The V and J ends lost 3 bases and 0 bases, in that order; junction bases with no gene match: 6.